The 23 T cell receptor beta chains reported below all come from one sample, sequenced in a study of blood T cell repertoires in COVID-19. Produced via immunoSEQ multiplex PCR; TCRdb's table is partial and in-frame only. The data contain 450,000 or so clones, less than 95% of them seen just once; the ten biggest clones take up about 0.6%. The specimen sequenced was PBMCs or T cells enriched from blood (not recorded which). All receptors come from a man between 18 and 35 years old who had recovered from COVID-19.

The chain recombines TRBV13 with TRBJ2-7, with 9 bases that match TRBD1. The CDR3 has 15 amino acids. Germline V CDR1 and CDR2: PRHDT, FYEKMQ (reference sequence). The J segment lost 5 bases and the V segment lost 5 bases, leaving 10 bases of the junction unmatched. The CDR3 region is CASSQADRGDDEQYF. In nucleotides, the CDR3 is TGTGCCAGCAGCCAAGCGGACAGGGGAGACGACGAGCAGTACTTC.

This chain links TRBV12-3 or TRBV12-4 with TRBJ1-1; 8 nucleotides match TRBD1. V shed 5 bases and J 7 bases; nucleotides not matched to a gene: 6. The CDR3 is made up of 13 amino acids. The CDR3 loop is CASSLQGAIEAFF. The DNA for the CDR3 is TGTGCCAGCAGTCTCCAGGGGGCAATTGAAGCTTTCTTT.

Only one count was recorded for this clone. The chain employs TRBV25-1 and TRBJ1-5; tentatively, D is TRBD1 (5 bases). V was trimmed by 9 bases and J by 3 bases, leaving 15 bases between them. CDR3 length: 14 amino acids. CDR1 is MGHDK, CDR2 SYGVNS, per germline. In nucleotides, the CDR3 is TGTGCCAGTGGCCAGGGCTCAAACAATCAGCCCCAGCATTTT. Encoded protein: CASGQGSNNQPQHF.

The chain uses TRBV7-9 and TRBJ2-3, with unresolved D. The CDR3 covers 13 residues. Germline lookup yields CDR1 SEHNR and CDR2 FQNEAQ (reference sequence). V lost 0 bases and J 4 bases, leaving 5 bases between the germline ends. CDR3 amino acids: CASSLALSDTQYF. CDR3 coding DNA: TGTGCCAGCAGCTTAGCCCTTTCAGATACGCAGTATTTT.

CDR3 DNA sequence: TGTGCCAGCAGCGCAGGAAAGGGGACAGACAGCTCCTATAATTCACCCCTCCACTTT. Protein: CASSAGKGTDSSYNSPLHF. The rearrangement joins TRBV9 to TRBJ1-6; 7 bases match TRBD1. The CDR3 is 19 amino acids. The germline gives CDR1 SGDLS, CDR2 YYNGEE. The ends lost 3 bases at V and 0 bases at J; junction bases unmatched: 12.

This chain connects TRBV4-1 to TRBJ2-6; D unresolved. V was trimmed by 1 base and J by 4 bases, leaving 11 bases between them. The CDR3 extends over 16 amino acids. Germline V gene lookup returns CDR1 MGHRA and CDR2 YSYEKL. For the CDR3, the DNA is TGCGCCAGCAGCCAAGTTGGAGACTTGGGGGCCAACGTCCTGACTTTC. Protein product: CASSQVGDLGANVLTF.

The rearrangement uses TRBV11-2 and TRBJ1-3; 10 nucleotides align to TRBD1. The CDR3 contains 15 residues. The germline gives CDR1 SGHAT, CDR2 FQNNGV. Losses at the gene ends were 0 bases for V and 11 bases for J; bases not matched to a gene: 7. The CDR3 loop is CASSLEGQGTDPIYF. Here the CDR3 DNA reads TGTGCCAGCAGCTTAGAGGGACAGGGGACAGATCCCATATATTTT.

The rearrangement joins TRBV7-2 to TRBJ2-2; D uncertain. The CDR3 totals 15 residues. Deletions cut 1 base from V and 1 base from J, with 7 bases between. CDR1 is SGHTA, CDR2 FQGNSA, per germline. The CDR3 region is CASSLVAGNTGELFF. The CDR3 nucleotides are TGTGCCAGCAGCTTAGTGGCAGGGAACACCGGGGAGCTGTTTTTT.

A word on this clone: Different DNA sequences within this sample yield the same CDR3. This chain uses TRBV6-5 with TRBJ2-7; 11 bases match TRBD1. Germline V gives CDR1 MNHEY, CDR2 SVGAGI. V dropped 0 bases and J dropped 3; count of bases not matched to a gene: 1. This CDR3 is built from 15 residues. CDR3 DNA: TGTGCCAGCAGTTACTCTGGGACAGGGGGCTACGAGCAGTACTTC. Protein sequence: CASSYSGTGGYEQYF.

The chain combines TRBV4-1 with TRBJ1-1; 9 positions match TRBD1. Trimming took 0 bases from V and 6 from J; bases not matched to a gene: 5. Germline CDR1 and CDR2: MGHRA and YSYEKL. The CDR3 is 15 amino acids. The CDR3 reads CASSQEGDRAPEAFF. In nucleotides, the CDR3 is TGCGCCAGCAGCCAAGAGGGGGACAGGGCACCTGAAGCTTTCTTT.

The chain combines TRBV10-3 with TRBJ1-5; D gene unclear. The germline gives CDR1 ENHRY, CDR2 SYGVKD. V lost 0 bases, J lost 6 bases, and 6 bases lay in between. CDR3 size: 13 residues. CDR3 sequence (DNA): TGTGCCATCAGTGAGTCGGAGGTTCAGCCCCAGCATTTT. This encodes CAISESEVQPQHF.

The CDR3 DNA reads as TGTGCCAGCAGTGGCCTCCCTGTCGGAGTCGGCCATGAGCAGTTCTTC. Its protein product is CASSGLPVGVGHEQFF. The rearrangement links TRBV25-1 to TRBJ2-1; D is unresolved. The germline gives CDR1 MGHDK, CDR2 SYGVNS. The V end lost 4 bases, the J end lost 8 bases, and 21 bases lay between the germline ends. The CDR3 has 16 amino acids.

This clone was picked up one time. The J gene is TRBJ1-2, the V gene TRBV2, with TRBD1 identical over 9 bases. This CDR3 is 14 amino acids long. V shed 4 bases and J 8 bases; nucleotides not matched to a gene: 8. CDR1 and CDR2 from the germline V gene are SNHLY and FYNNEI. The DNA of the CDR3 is TGTGCCAGCAGTGTTCTCGACAGGGGGGGAGGCTACACCTTC. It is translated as CASSVLDRGGGYTF.

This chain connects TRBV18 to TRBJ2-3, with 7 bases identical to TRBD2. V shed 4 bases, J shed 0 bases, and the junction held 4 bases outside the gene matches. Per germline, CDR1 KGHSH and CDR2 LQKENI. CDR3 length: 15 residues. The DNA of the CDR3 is TGTGCCAGCTCACACCGGGACTATAGCACAGATACGCAGTATTTT. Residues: CASSHRDYSTDTQYF.

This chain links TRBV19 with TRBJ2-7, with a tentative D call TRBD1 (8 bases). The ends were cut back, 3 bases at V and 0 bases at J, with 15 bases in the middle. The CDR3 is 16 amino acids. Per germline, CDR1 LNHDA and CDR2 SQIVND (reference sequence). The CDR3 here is CASSITGGGSSYEQYF. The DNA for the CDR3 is TGTGCCAGTAGTATCACAGGGGGAGGGAGCTCCTACGAGCAGTACTTC.

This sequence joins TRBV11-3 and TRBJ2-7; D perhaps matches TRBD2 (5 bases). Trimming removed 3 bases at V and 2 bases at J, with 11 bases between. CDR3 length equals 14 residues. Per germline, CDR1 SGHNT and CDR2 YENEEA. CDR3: CASSFTGETYEQYF. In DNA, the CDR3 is TGTGCCAGCAGCTTCACCGGGGAGACCTACGAGCAGTACTTC.

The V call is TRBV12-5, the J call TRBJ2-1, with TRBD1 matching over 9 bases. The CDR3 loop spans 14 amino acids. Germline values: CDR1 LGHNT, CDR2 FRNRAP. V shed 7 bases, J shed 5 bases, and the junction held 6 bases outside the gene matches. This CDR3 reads CASEADRGDNEQFF. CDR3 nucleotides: TGTGCTAGTGAAGCGGACAGGGGTGACAATGAGCAGTTCTTC. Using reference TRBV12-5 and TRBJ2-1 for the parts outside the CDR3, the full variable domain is DARVTQTPRHKVTEMGQEVTMRCQPILGHNTVFWYRQTMMQGLELLAYFRNRAPLDDSGMPKDRFSAEMPDATLATLKIQPSEPRDSAVYFCASEADRGDNEQFFGPGTRLTVL.

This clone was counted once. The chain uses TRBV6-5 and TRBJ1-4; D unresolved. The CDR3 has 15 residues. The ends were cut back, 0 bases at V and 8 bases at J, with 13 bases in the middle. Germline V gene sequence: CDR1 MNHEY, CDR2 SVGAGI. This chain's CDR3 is CASSYSSGDREKLFF. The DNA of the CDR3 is TGTGCCAGCAGTTACTCCTCCGGAGACCGGGAAAAACTGTTTTTT.

Here the CDR3 reads CASSRSAEGSGNTIYF. In DNA, the CDR3 is TGTGCCAGCAGCCGAAGTGCGGAGGGCTCTGGAAACACCATATATTTT. The chain combines TRBV3-1 (or the pseudogene TRBV3-2) with TRBJ1-3, with D unclear. The CDR3 spans 16 residues. The germline V and J ends were trimmed by 4 bases and 0 bases, with 13 bases remaining between them. Germline loops: CDR1 LGHDT, CDR2 YNNKEL (reference sequence).

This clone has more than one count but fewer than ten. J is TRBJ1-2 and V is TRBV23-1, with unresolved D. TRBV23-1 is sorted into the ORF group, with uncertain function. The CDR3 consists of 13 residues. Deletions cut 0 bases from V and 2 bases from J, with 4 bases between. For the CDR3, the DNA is TGCGCCAGCAGTCAATCGCGCAACTATGGCTACACCTTC. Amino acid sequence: CASSQSRNYGYTF.

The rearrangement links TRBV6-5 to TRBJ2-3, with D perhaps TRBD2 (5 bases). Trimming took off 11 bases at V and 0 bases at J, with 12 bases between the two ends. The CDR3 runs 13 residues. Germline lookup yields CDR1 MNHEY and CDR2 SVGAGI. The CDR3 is CALERTSTDTQYF. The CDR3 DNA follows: TGTGCCCTAGAGCGGACTAGCACAGATACGCAGTATTTT.

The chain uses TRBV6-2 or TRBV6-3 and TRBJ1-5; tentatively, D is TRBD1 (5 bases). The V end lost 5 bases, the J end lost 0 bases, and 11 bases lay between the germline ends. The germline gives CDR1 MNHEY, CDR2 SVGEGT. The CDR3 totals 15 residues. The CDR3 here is CASSAGSDSNQPQHF. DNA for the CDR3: TGTGCCAGCAGTGCAGGGTCAGATAGCAATCAGCCCCAGCATTTT.

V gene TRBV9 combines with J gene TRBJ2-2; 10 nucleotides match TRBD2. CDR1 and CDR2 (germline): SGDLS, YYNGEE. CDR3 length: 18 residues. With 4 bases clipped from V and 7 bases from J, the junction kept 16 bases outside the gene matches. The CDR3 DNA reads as TGTGCCAGCAGCCGCCTCCCTCCCAGCGGGGGGGCCCACGGGGAGCTGTTTTTT. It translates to CASSRLPPSGGAHGELFF.